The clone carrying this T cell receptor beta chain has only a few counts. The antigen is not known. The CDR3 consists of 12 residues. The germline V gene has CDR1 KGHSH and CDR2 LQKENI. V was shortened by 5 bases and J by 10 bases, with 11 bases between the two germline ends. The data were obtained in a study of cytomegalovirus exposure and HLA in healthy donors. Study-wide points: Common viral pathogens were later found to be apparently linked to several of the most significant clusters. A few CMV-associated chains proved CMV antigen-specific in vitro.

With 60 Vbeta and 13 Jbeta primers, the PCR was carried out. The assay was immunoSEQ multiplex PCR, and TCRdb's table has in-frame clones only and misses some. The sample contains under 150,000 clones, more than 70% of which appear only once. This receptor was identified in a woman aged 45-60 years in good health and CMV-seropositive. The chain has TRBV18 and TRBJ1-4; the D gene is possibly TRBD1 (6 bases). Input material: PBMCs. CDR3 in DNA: TGTGCCAGCTCAGAGGGGGTGCCAAAACTGTTTTTT. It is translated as CASSEGVPKLFF.